A selection of T cell receptor beta chains follows, all from one sample in a study of identical twins' blood T cells. Each CDR3 protein is one row after TCRdb ran MiXCR on the 5' RACE reads. The table has a few hundred thousand distinct CDR3 sequences, under 30% seen once; the top ten hold around 5.6%. Sequencing used PBMCs. These receptors came from a woman aged 18-49 years in good health. Each CDR3 is given with its conserved first and last residue. D genes are given only for firm matches. Clone size is given for some rows only: seen once, a few or many times, or a class if the clone is expanded.

CDR3aa,CDR3nt,d_gene,j_gene,v_gene,abundance
CASSPFGDNSMVYGYTF,TGTGCCAGCAGTCCGTTCGGGGACAACTCGATGGTCTATGGCTACACCTTC,NA,TRBJ1-2,TRBV12-3/TRBV12-4,NA
CASTYLELTVNYGYTF,TGTGCCAGCACCTACCTGGAGTTGACAGTAAACTATGGCTACACCTTC,NA,TRBJ1-2,TRBV7-9,NA
CSARDRTGPRGYTF,TGTAGTGCTAGAGACCGGACAGGTCCCAGAGGCTACACCTTC,TRBD1,TRBJ1-2,TRBV20-1,NA
CASSESGIGGYTF,TGTGCCAGCAGTGAATCGGGTATCGGTGGCTACACCTTC,NA,TRBJ1-2,TRBV6-1,NA
CASSFGTEPQHF,TGTGCCAGCAGCTTCGGTACGGAGCCCCAGCATTTT,NA,TRBJ1-5,TRBV7-9,NA
CASGIENRGSSNQPQHF,TGTGCCAGTGGTATAGAGAACAGGGGTAGTAGCAATCAGCCCCAGCATTTT,TRBD1,TRBJ1-5,TRBV19,NA
CSATSATYEQYF,TGCAGCGCTACTAGCGCTACCTACGAGCAGTACTTC,TRBD2,TRBJ2-7,TRBV29-1,few
CATSSNSLDQPQHF,TGTGCCACCAGTTCGAACAGTCTTGATCAGCCCCAGCATTTT,NA,TRBJ1-5,TRBV24-1,NA
CASSPGQTSNQPQHF,TGCGCCAGCAGCCCCGGACAGACTAGCAATCAGCCCCAGCATTTT,NA,TRBJ1-5,TRBV5-1,few
CASSQDGATEAFF,TGCGCCAGCAGCCAAGATGGGGCCACTGAAGCTTTCTTT,NA,TRBJ1-1,TRBV4-3,few
CASSPWRPEAEAFF,TGTGCCAGCAGTCCATGGAGACCCGAGGCTGAAGCTTTCTTT,NA,TRBJ1-1,TRBV12-3/TRBV12-4,NA
CAILRGDDTQYF,TGTGCCATTCTCCGGGGAGATGATACGCAGTATTTT,NA,TRBJ2-3,TRBV10-3,NA
CASTPSRQRNQPQHF,TGTGCCAGCACTCCTAGTCGACAGCGAAATCAGCCCCAGCATTTT,NA,TRBJ1-5,TRBV6-5,NA
CASSEGLHNEQFF,TGTGCCAGCAGTGAAGGACTTCACAATGAGCAGTTCTTC,NA,TRBJ2-1,TRBV25-1,NA
CATSEPRCGGDTCEQFF,TGTGCCACCAGTGAACCCCGGTGCGGGGGTGATACTTGTGAGCAGTTCTTC,TRBD2,TRBJ2-1,TRBV24-1,few
CSAPRLAGGNTGELFF,TGCAGTGCTCCCCGCCTAGCGGGAGGGAACACCGGGGAGCTGTTTTTT,TRBD2,TRBJ2-2,TRBV20-1,few
CSASPFEAEPFF,TGCAGTGCTAGTCCCTTCGAGGCTGAACCTTTCTTT,NA,TRBJ1-1,TRBV20-1,many
CASSLGLVRLHYEQYF,TGTGCCAGCAGCTTGGGTTTGGTTCGGCTGCACTACGAGCAGTACTTC,NA,TRBJ2-7,TRBV11-2,few
CASSSLRTTGKDYEQYF,TGTGCCAGCAGCTCCCTGCGGACTACAGGGAAAGACTACGAGCAGTACTTC,NA,TRBJ2-7,TRBV11-2,NA
CASGGGSQYF,TGTGCCAGCGGGGGGGGGTCTCAGTACTTC,TRBD2,TRBJ2-5,TRBV2,few
CASSSDENYGYTF,TGTGCCAGCAGTTCCGACGAGAACTATGGCTACACCTTC,NA,TRBJ1-2,TRBV2,many
CSAAGGETQYF,TGCAGTGCTGCAGGGGGTGAGACCCAGTACTTC,TRBD1,TRBJ2-5,TRBV20-1,NA
CAISEVGGNQPQHF,TGTGCCATCAGTGAGGTCGGGGGCAATCAGCCCCAGCATTTT,NA,TRBJ1-5,TRBV10-3,NA
CSVVLGRDYQIQETQYF,TGCAGCGTTGTTCTTGGACGGGACTACCAAATTCAAGAGACCCAGTACTTC,TRBD2,TRBJ2-5,TRBV29-1,NA
CASSLDGNSNQPQHF,TGTGCCAGCAGCCTGGACGGGAATAGCAATCAGCCCCAGCATTTT,NA,TRBJ1-5,TRBV5-1,many
CASSFSSDLRFHYGYTF,TGCGCCAGCAGCTTCAGCTCCGACCTTCGATTCCACTATGGCTACACCTTC,NA,TRBJ1-2,TRBV5-1,few